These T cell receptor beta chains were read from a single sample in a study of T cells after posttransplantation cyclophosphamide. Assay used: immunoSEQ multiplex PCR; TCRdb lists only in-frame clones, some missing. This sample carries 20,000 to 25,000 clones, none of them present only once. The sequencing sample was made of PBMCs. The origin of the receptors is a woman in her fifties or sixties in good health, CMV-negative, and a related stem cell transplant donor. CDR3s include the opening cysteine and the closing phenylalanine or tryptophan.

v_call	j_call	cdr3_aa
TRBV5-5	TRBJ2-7	CASSLDLNEQYF
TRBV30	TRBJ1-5	CAWQAKGARQPQHF
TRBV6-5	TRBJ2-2	CASRPSGMNTGELFF
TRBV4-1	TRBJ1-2	CASSSFRDNAGYGYTF
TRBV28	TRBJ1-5	CASRHGDWQPQHF
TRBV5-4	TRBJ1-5	CASSKQGSNQPQHF
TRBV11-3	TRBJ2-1	CASSLGGTSGSFDEQFF
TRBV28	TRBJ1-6	CASSLGGGRNSPLHF
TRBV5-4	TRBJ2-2	CASSSSGPNTEELFF
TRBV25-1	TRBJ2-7	CASSDYAGEQYF
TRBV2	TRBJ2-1	CASRTILAGGEFF
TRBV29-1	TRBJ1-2	CSVDGGVGYGYTF
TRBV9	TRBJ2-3	CASSSRLAVGTDTQYF
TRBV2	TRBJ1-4	CASRSFGGREKLFF
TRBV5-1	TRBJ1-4	CASSLGARGDEKLFF
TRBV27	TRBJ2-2	CASSLLGIGDTGELFF
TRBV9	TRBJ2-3	CASSARWTESTDTQYF
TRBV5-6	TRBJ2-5	CASSFWGGGETQYF
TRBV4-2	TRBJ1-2	CASSLYPRDRVYTF
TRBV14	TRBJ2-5	CASSRLAGAQETQYF
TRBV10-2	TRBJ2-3	CASSDGLAGADTQYF
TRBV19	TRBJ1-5	CASSTGTRGIGPQHF